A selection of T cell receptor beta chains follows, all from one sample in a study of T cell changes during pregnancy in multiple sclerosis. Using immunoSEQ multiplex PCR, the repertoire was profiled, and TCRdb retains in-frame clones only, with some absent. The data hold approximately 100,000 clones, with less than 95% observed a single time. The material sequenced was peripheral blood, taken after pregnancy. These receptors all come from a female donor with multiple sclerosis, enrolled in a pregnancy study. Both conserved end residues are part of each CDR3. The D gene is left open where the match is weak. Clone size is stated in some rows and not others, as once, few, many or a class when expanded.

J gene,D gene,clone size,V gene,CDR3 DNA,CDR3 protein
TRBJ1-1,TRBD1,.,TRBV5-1,TGCGCCAGCAGTTCCGGGACAGGGGATTTGAACACTGAAGCTTTCTTT,CASSSGTGDLNTEAFF
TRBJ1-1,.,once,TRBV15,TGTGCCACCAGCGGCCGTCTTCTGAACACTGAAGCTTTCTTT,CATSGRLLNTEAFF
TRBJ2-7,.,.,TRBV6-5,TGTGCCAGCAGTTACGGCGGTGCGGAGCAGTACTTC,CASSYGGAEQYF
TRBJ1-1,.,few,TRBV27,TGTGCCAGCAGTTTGGTGAGGGGGAGCACTGAAGCTTTCTTT,CASSLVRGSTEAFF
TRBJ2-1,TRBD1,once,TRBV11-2,TGTGCCAGCAGCTTAGTAAGGCGCGGGACAGGGTCCTACAATGAGCAGTTCTTC,CASSLVRRGTGSYNEQFF
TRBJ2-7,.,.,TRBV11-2,TGTGCCAGCAGCTTAGAGGTGGGGGCGGGTTACGAGCAGTACTTC,CASSLEVGAGYEQYF
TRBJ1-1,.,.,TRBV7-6,TGTGCCAGCAGCCGCCTATCAGGGGCGAGCACTGAAGCTTTCTTT,CASSRLSGASTEAFF
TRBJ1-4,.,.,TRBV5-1,TGCGCCAGCAGCTTGACAGGCGTTCTTGAAAAACTGTTTTTT,CASSLTGVLEKLFF
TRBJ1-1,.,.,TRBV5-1,TGCGCCAGCAGCTCGTCCGGTGTTCTGGAAGCTTTCTTT,CASSSSGVLEAFF
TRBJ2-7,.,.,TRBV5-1,TGCGCCAGCAGCTTGGGGCAGGGGGGACGCGAGCAGTACTTC,CASSLGQGGREQYF
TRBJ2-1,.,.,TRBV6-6,TGTGCCAGCAGTTACGACAGGGAGGTCTACAATGAGCAGTTCTTC,CASSYDREVYNEQFF
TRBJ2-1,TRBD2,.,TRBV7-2,TGTGCCAGCAGCTTAGGGGGCGGCGGGAGGACCTACAATGAGCAGTTCTTC,CASSLGGGGRTYNEQFF
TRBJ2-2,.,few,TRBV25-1,TGTGCCAGCAGGGGGCCGGGCACCGGGGAGCTGTTTTTT,CASRGPGTGELFF
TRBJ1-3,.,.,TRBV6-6,TGTGCCAGCAGTTACGATTTGGGCAGGCCTCTATATTTT,CASSYDLGRPLYF
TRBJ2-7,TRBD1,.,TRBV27,TGTGCCAGCAGTTTTGACAGGGGTCACGAGCAGTACTTC,CASSFDRGHEQYF
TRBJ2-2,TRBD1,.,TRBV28,TGTGCCAGCAGTTTCCGGACAGGGGGCACCGGGGAGCTGTTTTTT,CASSFRTGGTGELFF
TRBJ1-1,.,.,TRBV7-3,TGTGCCAGCAGCCTGCGGGCTAGTACTGAAGCTTTCTTT,CASSLRASTEAFF
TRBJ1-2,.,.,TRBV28,TGTGCCAGCAGTTTTTGGGCCGAGAACTATGGCTACACCTTC,CASSFWAENYGYTF
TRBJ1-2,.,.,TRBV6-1,TGTGCCAGCACCTCAAGGGGCTATGGCTACACCTTC,CASTSRGYGYTF
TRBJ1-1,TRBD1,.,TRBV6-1,TGTGCCAGCAGTTGGGGGACAGATGAAGCTTTCTTT,CASSWGTDEAFF
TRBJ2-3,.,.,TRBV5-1,TGCGCCAGCAGCTTGGAGGGAGGGGGAGATACGCAGTATTTT,CASSLEGGGDTQYF
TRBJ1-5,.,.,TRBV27,TGTGCCAGCAGTTCCCAACCCCCCGACAGTAGCAATCAGCCCCAGCATTTT,CASSSQPPDSSNQPQHF
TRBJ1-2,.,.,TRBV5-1,TGCGCCAGCAACCCGGACAGTTCTAACTATGGCTACACCTTC,CASNPDSSNYGYTF
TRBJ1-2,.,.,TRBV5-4,TGTGCCAGCAGCTTAGATAGGGGGAGTTATGGCTACACCTTC,CASSLDRGSYGYTF
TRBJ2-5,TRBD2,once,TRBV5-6,TGTGCCAGCAGCTTGTATAAAGCGGGGAAACAAGAGACCCAGTACTTC,CASSLYKAGKQETQYF
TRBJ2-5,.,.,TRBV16,TGTGCCAGCAGCCAATCCCGGGAGACCCAGTACTTC,CASSQSRETQYF
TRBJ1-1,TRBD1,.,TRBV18,TGTGCCAGCTCTCAAGCGGACAGGGGGAACACTGAAGCTTTCTTT,CASSQADRGNTEAFF
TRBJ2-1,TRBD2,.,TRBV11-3,TGTGCCAGCAGCTTAGGACTAGCGGGAGACTCCTACAATGAGCAGTTCTTC,CASSLGLAGDSYNEQFF
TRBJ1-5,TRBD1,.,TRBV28,TGTGCCAGCAGAACACAGGGGTTAGCGAGCAATCAGCCCCAGCATTTT,CASRTQGLASNQPQHF
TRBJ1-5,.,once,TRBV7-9,TGTGCCAGCAGCTTAGGGACTGCCGACCCTCAGCCCCAGCATTTT,CASSLGTADPQPQHF
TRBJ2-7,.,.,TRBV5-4,TGTGCCAGCAGACGCGGGACAGACTCCTACGAGCAGTACTTC,CASRRGTDSYEQYF
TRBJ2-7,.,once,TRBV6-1,TGTGCCAGCAGCAAAAACAGGGCACTCTCCTACGAGCAGTACTTC,CASSKNRALSYEQYF
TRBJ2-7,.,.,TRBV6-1,TGTGCCAGCAGAGCCACCACGTCCTACGAGCAGTACTTC,CASRATTSYEQYF
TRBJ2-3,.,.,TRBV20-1,TGCAGTGCTGAGAGCACAGATACGCAGTATTTT,CSAESTDTQYF
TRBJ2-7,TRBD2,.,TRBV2,TGTGCCAGCAGTGATTGGACTAGCAATAACGAGCAGTACTTC,CASSDWTSNNEQYF
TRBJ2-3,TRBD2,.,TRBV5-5,TGTGCCAGCAGCTTCGGATTGGCTAGCGGGAGCCCCCCACCCACAGATACGCAGTATTTT,CASSFGLASGSPPPTDTQYF